In its sample, the clone carrying this T cell receptor beta chain was seen once. What it binds is not known. The V gene end was trimmed by 2 bases and the J gene end by 3 bases; junction bases not matched to a gene: 9. Germline-derived CDR1 and CDR2 are ENHRY and SYGVKD. The length of the CDR3 is 16 residues. This specimen comes from a study of cytomegalovirus exposure and HLA in healthy donors. Study findings and constraints: First-cohort TCR clusters tended to co-occur in the 90 to 150 validation repertoires, a later analysis found.

The assay was immunoSEQ multiplex PCR, and TCRdb's table has in-frame clones only and misses some. The sample lists over 100,000 clones, 85% to 90% occurring once. The sample taken for sequencing was PBMCs. The chain recombines TRBV10-3 with TRBJ2-7; 8 bases are shared with TRBD1. This receptor was taken from a young man in good health and CMV-seronegative. The CDR3 DNA is TGTGCCATCAGTGAGACCCTCCAGGGGGCCAGCTACGAGCAGTACTTC. Encoded protein: CAISETLQGASYEQYF.